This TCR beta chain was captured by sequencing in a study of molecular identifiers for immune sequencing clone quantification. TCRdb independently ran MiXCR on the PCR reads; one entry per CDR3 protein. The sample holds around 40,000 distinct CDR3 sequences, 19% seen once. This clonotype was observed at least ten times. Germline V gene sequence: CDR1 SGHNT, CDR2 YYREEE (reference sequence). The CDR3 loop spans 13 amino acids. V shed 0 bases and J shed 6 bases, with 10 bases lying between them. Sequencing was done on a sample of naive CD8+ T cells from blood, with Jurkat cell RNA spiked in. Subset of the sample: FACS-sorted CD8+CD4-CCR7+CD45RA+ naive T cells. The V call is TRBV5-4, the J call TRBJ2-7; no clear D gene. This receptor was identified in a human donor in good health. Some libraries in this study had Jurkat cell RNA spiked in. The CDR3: CASSLELAPEQYF. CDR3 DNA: TGTGCCAGCAGCTTGGAGTTAGCTCCCGAGCAGTACTTC.